This record covers a single TCR beta chain. Other DNA sequences within the sample encode an identical CDR3. This entry belongs to a study of shared clonotypes between healthy human individuals. Repertoires were generated with immunoSEQ multiplex PCR, while TCRdb's copy carries only in-frame clones and drops some. The repertoire includes some 740,000 clones, nearly 95% of them detected once, and around 24% sits in the top ten. The J segment lost 1 base and the V segment lost 6 bases, leaving 2 bases of the junction unmatched. From germline, CDR1 is MNHEY and CDR2 SMNVEV (reference sequence). This CDR3 region has 14 residues. Terminally differentiated effector memory CD45RA+ cells were left out of the naive CD8 fraction, which was CD45RO-negative and positively selected for CCR7.

The genes are TRBV27 and TRBJ1-5, with 8 positions matching TRBD1. The receptor comes from a young man in good health. The sequenced material came from naive CD8+ T cells sorted from blood. The CDR3 sequence is CASSRQGSNQPQHF. CDR3 DNA: TGTGCCAGCAGCCGACAGGGGAGCAATCAGCCCCAGCATTTT.